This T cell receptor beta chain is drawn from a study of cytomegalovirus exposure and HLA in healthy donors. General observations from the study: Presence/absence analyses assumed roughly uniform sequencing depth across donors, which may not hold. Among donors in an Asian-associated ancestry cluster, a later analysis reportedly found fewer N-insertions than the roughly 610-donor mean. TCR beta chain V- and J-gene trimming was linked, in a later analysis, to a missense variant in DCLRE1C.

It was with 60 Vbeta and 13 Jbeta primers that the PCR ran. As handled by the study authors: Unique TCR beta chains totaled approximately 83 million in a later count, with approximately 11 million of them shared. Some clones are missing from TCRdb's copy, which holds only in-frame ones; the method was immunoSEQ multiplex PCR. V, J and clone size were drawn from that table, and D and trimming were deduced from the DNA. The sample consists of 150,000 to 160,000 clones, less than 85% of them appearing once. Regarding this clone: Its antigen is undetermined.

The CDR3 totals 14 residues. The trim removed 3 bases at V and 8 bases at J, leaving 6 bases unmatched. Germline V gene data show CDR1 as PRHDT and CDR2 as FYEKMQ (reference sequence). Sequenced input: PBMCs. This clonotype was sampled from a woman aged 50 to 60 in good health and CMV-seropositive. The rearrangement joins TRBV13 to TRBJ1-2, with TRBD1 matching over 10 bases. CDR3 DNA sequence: TGTGCCAGCAGCTTTTTTGGACAGGGGGAGGGCTACACCTTC. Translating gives CASSFFGQGEGYTF.